The subject of this entry is one TCR beta chain. Antigen: not known. The protocol was immunoSEQ multiplex PCR, while the TCRdb copy is restricted to in-frame clones and leaves out a portion. The data show 2 million to 2.5 million clones, approximately 96% seen once. The sample comes from a study of shared clonotypes between healthy human individuals. Overall study results and limits: Non-shared clonotypes showed lower generation probabilities than clonotypes common to all four donors.

Germline CDR1 reads GTSNPN; CDR2 reads SVGIG (reference sequence). The CDR3 totals 17 residues. V lost 0 bases, J lost 0 bases, and 14 bases lay in between. This TCR came from a man aged 18 to 30 in good health. Sequencing input: naive CD4+ T cells sorted from blood. Subset defined: CD45RA+ positively selected. This chain joins TRBV30 and TRBJ1-4, with D unclear. The CDR3 nucleotides read TGTGCCTGGAGTGTTGGGTCCTTTGGTGCAACTAATGAAAAACTGTTTTTT. It encodes CAWSVGSFGATNEKLFF. Using reference TRBV30 and TRBJ1-4 for the parts outside the CDR3, the full variable domain is SQTIHQWPATLVQPVGSPLSLECTVEGTSNPNLYWYRQAAGRGLQLLFYSVGIGQISSEVPQNLSASRPQDRQFILSSKKLLLSDSGFYLCAWSVGSFGATNEKLFFGSGTQLSVL.